This T cell receptor (beta chain) is from a study of blood T cell repertoires in COVID-19. Study in general: Sites across the United States, Italy and Spain contributed samples from acute and convalescent COVID-19. Sample material is recorded as cDNA or gDNA derived from T cells, B-cell-depleted T cells, or PBMCs.

In the original analysis: The assay estimated nucleated cells by amplifying reference gene primers. TCRdb's copy holds only in-frame clones and misses some; the assay was immunoSEQ multiplex PCR. V and J calls and clone size follow that table, whereas D and trimming were derived from the DNA. The sample contains some 150,000 clones, around 88% of which appear only once. CDR3 length: 12 residues. Germline CDR1 is SEHNR and CDR2 is FQNEAQ (reference sequence). Trimming removed 5 bases at V and 4 bases at J, with 7 bases between. The sample was peripheral blood. This receptor was taken from a woman aged 55-69 years with acute or convalescent COVID-19. The chain links TRBV7-9 to TRBJ2-3, with no clear D. CDR3 coding DNA: TGTGCCAGCAGCCCCCCCTCAGATACGCAGTATTTT. This gives the protein CASSPPSDTQYF.